A selection of T cell receptor beta chains follows, all from one sample in a study of Ad26.COV2.S vaccination and SARS-CoV-2 variants. Assay: immunoSEQ multiplex PCR; the TCRdb copy retains only in-frame clones and omits some. The sample yields about 350,000 clones, about 89% seen once. The specimen was peripheral blood, collected in a trial of Ad26.COV2.S vaccine versus placebo. The receptors come from a person aged 18-65 years who received the Ad26.COV2.S COVID-19 vaccine or a placebo. CDR3s leave out the opening cysteine and the closing phenylalanine or tryptophan. The order of the fields is V gene, clone size, CDR3 protein. Size values are once, few and many counts, or a class for expanded clones, and some rows have none.

V: TRBV6-5; size: .; CDR3: ASGSVYATQY
V: TRBV7-9; size: .; CDR3: ASSSGTALSGYT
V: TRBV5-1; size: .; CDR3: ASSSQAGGIRYEQY
V: TRBV6-5; size: once; CDR3: ASSPYNEQF
V: TRBV27; size: .; CDR3: ASTGTGFGGYT
V: TRBV5-1; size: .; CDR3: ASSFQPGDRADEKLF
V: TRBV11-2; size: .; CDR3: ASSLTGQGSDEQY
V: TRBV13; size: .; CDR3: ASSLVSTGGSEAF
V: TRBV11-2; size: .; CDR3: ASSLNLGFSYNEQF
V: TRBV10-3; size: .; CDR3: AISESQGGPYEQY
V: TRBV9; size: .; CDR3: ASSGGVDRVSPLH
V: TRBV19; size: .; CDR3: ASSRDRGSEAF
V: TRBV6-5; size: .; CDR3: ASTDTANTEAF
V: TRBV27; size: once; CDR3: ASSKAGVGEQPQH
V: TRBV7-9; size: .; CDR3: ASVSSGISTDTQY
V: TRBV10-1; size: .; CDR3: ASRRTGNSPLH
V: TRBV18; size: .; CDR3: ASSPRPRDGGTEAF
V: TRBV27; size: .; CDR3: ASSVAGVRNQPQH
V: TRBV12-5; size: .; CDR3: ASGLVLTRLSGGATTGELF
V: TRBV7-2; size: .; CDR3: ASTGRAQMDEQF
V: TRBV5-6; size: .; CDR3: ASNPRDRVLRYT
V: TRBV13; size: .; CDR3: ASSLGDSGANVLT
V: TRBV7-9; size: .; CDR3: ASSLSETQY
V: TRBV12-3/TRBV12-4; size: .; CDR3: ASSPGRRQPQH
V: TRBV4-1; size: .; CDR3: ASSLGLAENTGELF
V: TRBV15; size: .; CDR3: ATSRLSNEKLF
V: TRBV7-2; size: .; CDR3: ASSFRGAETQY
V: TRBV30; size: .; CDR3: AWSVSLKMDLSYEQY
V: TRBV5-8; size: .; CDR3: ASSLQGPGNEQF
V: TRBV5-1; size: .; CDR3: ASSLVAGSHSPLH
V: TRBV19; size: once; CDR3: ASSARQGSDSPLH
V: TRBV3-1/TRBV3-2; size: few; CDR3: ASSQGLVGTGELF
V: TRBV10-1; size: once; CDR3: ASSPHLRGQEY
V: TRBV11-2; size: .; CDR3: ASSLGEGQPSNTEAF
V: TRBV7-9; size: few; CDR3: ASSPIRGARGYGYT
V: TRBV18; size: .; CDR3: ASSPLQGLSYNSPLH